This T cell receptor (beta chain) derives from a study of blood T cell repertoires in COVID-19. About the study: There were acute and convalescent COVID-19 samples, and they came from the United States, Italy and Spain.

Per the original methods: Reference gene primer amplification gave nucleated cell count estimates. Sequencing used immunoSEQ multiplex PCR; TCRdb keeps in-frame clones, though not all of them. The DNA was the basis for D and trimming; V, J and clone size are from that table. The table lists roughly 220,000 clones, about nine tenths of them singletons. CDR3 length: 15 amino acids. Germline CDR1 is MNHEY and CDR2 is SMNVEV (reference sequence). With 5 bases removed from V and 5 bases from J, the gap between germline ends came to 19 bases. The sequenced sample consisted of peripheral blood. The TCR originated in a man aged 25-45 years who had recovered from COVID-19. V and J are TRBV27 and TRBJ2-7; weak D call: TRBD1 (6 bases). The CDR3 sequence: CASSPLLAGVHEQYF. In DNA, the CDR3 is TGTGCCAGCAGTCCTTTATTGGCAGGGGTACACGAGCAGTACTTC.